One T cell receptor beta chain is described in this entry. Antigen specificity is unknown. The record originates from a study of T cell responses to AZD1222 COVID-19 vaccine. TCRdb's table, derived via immunoSEQ multiplex PCR, lists solely in-frame clones and lacks some. Of 100,000 to 150,000 clones in the sample, around 86% were seen once. The study's findings and limits: Mostly white British, mostly female donors; authors suggested clonal diversity may be underestimated. CD4 TCRs covered the whole spike, strongest at regions 160-218 and 743-854.

This specimen consisted of peripheral blood, obtained on day 0 of AZD1222 vaccination. The clonotype originates from an adult in good health.

The CDR3 sequence: CASSLVGTDTQYF. CDR3 nucleotides: TGTGCCAGCAGCTTAGTAGGGACAGATACGCAGTATTTT. The chain has TRBV7-8 and TRBJ2-3, with D unresolved. Per germline, CDR1 SGHVS and CDR2 FQNEAQ. Trimming removed 1 base from V and 3 bases from J, with 5 bases in between. This CDR3 spans 13 amino acids.